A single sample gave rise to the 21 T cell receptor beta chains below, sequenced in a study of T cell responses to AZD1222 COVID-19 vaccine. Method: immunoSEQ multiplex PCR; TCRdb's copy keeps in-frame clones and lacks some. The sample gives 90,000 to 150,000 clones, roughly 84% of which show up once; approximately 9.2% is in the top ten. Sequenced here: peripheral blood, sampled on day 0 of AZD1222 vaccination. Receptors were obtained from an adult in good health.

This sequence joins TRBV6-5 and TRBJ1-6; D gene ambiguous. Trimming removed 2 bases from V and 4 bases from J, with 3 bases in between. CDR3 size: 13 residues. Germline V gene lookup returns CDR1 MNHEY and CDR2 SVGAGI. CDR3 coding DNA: TGTGCCAGCAGTTACGCTTATAATTCACCCCTCCACTTT. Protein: CASSYAYNSPLHF.

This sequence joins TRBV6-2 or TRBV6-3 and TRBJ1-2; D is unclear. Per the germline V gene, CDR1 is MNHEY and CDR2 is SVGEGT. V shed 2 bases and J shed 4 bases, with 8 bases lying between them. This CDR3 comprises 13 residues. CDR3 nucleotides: TGTGCCAGCAGTTACGGGCAGCTCTATGGCTACACCTTC. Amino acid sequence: CASSYGQLYGYTF.

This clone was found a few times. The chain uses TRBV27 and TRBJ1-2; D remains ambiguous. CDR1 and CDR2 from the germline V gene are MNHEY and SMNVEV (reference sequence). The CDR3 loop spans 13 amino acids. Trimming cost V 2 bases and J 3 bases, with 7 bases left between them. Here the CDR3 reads CASSLNFDYGYTF. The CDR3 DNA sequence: TGTGCCAGCAGTTTAAATTTTGACTATGGCTACACCTTC.

CDR3 in amino acids: CASTERGANTDTQYF. In nucleotides, the CDR3 is TGTGCCAGCACCGAGCGGGGGGCCAACACAGATACGCAGTATTTT. The rearrangement joins TRBV6-1 to TRBJ2-3, with 9 bases matching TRBD2. CDR3 length: 15 amino acids. The V and J ends lost 7 bases and 2 bases, in that order; junction bases with no gene match: 7. The V gene's germline CDR1 is MNHNS and CDR2 SASEGT.

The CDR3 DNA is TGCGCCAGCAGTGTGAGGCTAGCTAGCACAGATACGCAGTATTTT. It encodes CASSVRLASTDTQYF. V usage is TRBV4-1 and J usage is TRBJ2-3; D may be TRBD2 (5 bases). The V gene lost 6 bases and the J gene lost 0 bases, with 13 bases spanning the gap. Germline loops: CDR1 MGHRA, CDR2 YSYEKL. The CDR3 is 15 amino acids.

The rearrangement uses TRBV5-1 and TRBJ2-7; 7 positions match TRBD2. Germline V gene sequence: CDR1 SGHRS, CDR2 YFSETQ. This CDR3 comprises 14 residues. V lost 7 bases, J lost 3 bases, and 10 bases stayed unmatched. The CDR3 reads CASPRIRDYYEQYF. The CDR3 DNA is TGCGCCAGCCCAAGGATCCGGGACTACTACGAGCAGTACTTC.

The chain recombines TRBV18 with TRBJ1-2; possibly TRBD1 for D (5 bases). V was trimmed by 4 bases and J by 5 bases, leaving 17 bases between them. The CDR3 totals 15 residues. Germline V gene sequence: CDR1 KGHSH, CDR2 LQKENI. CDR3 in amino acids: CASSRVEQARYGYTF. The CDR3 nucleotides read TGTGCCAGCTCACGAGTGGAACAGGCCAGGTATGGCTACACCTTC.

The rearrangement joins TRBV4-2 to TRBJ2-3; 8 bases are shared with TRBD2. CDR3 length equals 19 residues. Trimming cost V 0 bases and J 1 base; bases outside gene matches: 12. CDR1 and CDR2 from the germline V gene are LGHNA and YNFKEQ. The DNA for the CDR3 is TGTGCCAGCAGCCAAGATCTATCGGCGGGAGGAGGGGGCACAGATACGCAGTATTTT. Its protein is CASSQDLSAGGGGTDTQYF.

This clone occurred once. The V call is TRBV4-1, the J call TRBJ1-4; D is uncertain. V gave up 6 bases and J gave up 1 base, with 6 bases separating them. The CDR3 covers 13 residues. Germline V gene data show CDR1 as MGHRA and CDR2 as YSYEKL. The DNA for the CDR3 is TGCGCCAGCAGTGCCCAAACTAATGAAAAACTGTTTTTT. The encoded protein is CASSAQTNEKLFF.

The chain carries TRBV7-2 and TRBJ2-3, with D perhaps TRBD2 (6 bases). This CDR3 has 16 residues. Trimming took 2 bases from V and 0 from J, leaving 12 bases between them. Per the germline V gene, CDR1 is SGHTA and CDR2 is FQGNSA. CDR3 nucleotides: TGTGCCAGCAGCTTACGAGGCGGGGTGAGCACAGATACGCAGTATTTT. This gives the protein CASSLRGGVSTDTQYF.

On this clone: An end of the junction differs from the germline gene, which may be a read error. CDR3 region: CASSEETHRGHVF. The CDR3 nucleotides are TGTGCCAGCAGTGAAGAAACCCACAGGGGCCATGTCTTC. The chain is built from TRBV6-1 and TRBJ2-1; 7 bases line up with TRBD1. This CDR3 has 13 residues. The V gene's germline CDR1 is MNHNS and CDR2 SASEGT.

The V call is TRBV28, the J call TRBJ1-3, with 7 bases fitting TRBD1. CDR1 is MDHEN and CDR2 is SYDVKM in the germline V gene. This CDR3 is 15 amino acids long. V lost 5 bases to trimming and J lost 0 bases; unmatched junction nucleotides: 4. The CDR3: CASSLGTASGNTIYF. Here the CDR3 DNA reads TGTGCCAGCAGTCTAGGGACAGCCTCTGGAAACACCATATATTTT. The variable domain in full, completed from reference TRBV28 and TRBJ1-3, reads DVKVTQSSRYLVKRTGEKVFLECVQDMDHENMFWYRQDPGLGLRLIYFSYDVKMKEKGDIPEGYSVSREKKERFSLILESASTNQTSMYLCASSLGTASGNTIYFGEGSWLTVV.

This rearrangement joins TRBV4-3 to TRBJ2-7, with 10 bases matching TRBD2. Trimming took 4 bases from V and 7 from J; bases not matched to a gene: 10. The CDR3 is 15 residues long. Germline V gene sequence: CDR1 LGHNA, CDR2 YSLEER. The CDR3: CASSLGLAEGEEQYF. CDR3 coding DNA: TGCGCCAGCAGCCTCGGACTAGCGGAGGGGGAAGAGCAGTACTTC.

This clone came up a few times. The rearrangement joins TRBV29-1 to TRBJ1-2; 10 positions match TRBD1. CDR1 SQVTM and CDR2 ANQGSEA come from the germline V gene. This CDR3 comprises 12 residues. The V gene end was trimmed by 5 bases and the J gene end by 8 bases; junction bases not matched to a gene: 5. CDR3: CSVFGTGAGYTF. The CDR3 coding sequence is TGCAGCGTTTTTGGGACAGGGGCGGGCTACACCTTC.

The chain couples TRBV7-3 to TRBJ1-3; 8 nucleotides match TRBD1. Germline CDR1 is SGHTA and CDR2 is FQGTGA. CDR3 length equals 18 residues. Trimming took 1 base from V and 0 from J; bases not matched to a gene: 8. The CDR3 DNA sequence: TGTGCCAGCAGCTTAAACCCTCAGGGGGCCCACTCTGGAAACACCATATATTTT. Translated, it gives CASSLNPQGAHSGNTIYF.

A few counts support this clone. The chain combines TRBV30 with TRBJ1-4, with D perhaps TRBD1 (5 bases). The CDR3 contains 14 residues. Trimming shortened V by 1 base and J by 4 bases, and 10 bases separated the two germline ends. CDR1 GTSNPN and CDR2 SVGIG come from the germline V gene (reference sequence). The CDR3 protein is CAWSAGRYNEKLFF. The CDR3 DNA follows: TGTGCCTGGAGTGCGGGACGGTATAATGAAAAACTGTTTTTT.

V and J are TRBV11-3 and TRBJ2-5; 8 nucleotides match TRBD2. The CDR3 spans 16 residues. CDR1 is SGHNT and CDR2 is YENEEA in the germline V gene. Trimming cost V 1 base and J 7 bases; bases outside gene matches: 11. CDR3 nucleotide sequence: TGTGCCAGCAGCTTAGTCCCACCCCGACTAGCGACGACCCAGTACTTC. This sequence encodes CASSLVPPRLATTQYF.

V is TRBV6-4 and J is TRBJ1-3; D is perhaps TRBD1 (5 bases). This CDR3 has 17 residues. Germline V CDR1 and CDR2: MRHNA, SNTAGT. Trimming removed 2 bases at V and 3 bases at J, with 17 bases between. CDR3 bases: TGTGCCAGCAGTGACGCTGGGCCGGGACGGAGTGGAAACACCATATATTTT. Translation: CASSDAGPGRSGNTIYF.

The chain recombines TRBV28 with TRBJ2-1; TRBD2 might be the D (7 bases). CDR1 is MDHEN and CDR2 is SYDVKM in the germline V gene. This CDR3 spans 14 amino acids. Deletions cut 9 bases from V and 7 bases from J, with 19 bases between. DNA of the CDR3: TGTGCCAGTTTGCCGGGGGGCGGGTTGAATGAGCAGTTCTTC. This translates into CASLPGGGLNEQFF. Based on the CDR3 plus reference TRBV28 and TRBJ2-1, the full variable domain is DVKVTQSSRYLVKRTGEKVFLECVQDMDHENMFWYRQDPGLGLRLIYFSYDVKMKEKGDIPEGYSVSREKKERFSLILESASTNQTSMYLCASLPGGGLNEQFFGPGTRLTVL.

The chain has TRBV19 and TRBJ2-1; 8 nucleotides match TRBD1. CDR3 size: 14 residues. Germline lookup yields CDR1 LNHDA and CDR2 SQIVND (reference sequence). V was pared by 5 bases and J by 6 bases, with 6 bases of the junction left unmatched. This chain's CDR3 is CASSGQGAINEQFF. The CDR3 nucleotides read TGTGCCAGTAGTGGGCAGGGGGCAATCAATGAGCAGTTCTTC.

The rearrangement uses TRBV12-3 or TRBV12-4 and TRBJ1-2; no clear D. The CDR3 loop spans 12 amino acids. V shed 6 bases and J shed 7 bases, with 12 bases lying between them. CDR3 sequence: CASSKGLRGYTF. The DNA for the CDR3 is TGTGCCAGCAGCAAGGGATTACGTGGCTACACCTTC.